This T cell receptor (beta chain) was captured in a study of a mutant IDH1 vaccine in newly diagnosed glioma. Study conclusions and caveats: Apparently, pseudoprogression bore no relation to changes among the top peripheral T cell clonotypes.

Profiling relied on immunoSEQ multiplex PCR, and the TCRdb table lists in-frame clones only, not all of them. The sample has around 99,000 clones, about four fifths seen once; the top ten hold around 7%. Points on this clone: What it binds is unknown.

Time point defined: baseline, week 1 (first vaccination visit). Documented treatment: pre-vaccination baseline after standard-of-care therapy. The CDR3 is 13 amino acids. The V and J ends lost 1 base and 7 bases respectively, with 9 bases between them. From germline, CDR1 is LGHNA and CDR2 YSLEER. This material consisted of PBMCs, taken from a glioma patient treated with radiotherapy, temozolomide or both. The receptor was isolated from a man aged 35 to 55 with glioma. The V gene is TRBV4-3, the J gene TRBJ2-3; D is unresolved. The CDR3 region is CASSQGLRNTQYF. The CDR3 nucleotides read TGCGCCAGCAGCCAAGGCCTTAGAAATACGCAGTATTTT.